What follows are 12 T cell receptor beta chains derived from one specimen sequenced in a study of cytomegalovirus exposure and HLA in healthy donors. The PCR employed 60 Vbeta primers together with 13 Jbeta primers. Clones were read by immunoSEQ multiplex PCR, and TCRdb kept only the in-frame ones, dropping some. The profile covers 110,000 or so clones, with 80% appearing a single time and 6.5% to 8.5% taken by the ten largest. The sequenced sample consisted of PBMCs. The source is a man aged 25 to 40 in good health and CMV-seropositive.

The V call is TRBV28, the J call TRBJ2-5; TRBD2 aligns across 7 bases. Trimming at V came to 5 bases and at J to 3 bases, leaving 6 bases not matched to a gene. Germline values: CDR1 MDHEN, CDR2 SYDVKM. The CDR3 is 14 residues long. The CDR3 DNA is TGTGCCAGCAGTCCAAGCGGGGTCAAAGAGACCCAGTACTTC. It is translated as CASSPSGVKETQYF.

This chain joins TRBV29-1 and TRBJ2-1, with 7 bases aligning to TRBD2. The CDR3 is made up of 14 amino acids. The germline V gene has CDR1 SQVTM and CDR2 ANQGSEA. With V trimmed by 6 bases and J by 4 bases, 9 bases remained unmatched. CDR3 amino acids: CSVGGMGGYNEQFF. The CDR3 bases are TGCAGCGTGGGGGGGATGGGGGGTTACAATGAGCAGTTCTTC.

The genes are TRBV6-5 and TRBJ2-7; TRBD2 matches at 10 bases. This CDR3 is 15 amino acids long. The germline V gene encodes CDR1 MNHEY and CDR2 SVGAGI. V gave up 2 bases and J gave up 3 bases; unmatched junction bases: 4. CDR3 in amino acids: CASSYLRTSGYEQYF. In DNA form, the CDR3 reads TGTGCCAGCAGTTACCTCAGGACTAGCGGCTACGAGCAGTACTTC.

The chain uses TRBV5-4 and TRBJ1-1, with D tentatively TRBD1 (5 bases). V dropped 3 bases and J dropped 3 bases, with 15 bases sitting between them. Germline lookup yields CDR1 SGHNT and CDR2 YYREEE (reference sequence). The CDR3 totals 15 residues. In nucleotides, the CDR3 is TGTGCCAGCAGCTCGGGAGGACGGGGGGACACTGAAGCTTTCTTT. Protein sequence: CASSSGGRGDTEAFF. The variable domain in full, with the rest retrieved from reference TRBV5-4 and TRBJ1-1, is ETGVTQSPTHLIKTRGQQVTLRCSSQSGHNTVSWYQQALGQGPQFIFQYYREEENGRGNFPPRFSGLQFPNYSSELNVNALELDDSALYLCASSSGGRGDTEAFFGQGTRLTVV.

There are a few counts of this clone. J is TRBJ1-2 and V is TRBV5-1, with D uncertain. This CDR3 has 14 amino acids. Per the germline V gene, CDR1 is SGHRS and CDR2 is YFSETQ. With 0 bases removed from V and 4 bases from J, the gap between germline ends came to 10 bases. CDR3 loop: CASSLVADSYGYTF. CDR3 in DNA: TGCGCCAGCAGCTTGGTTGCAGACTCCTATGGCTACACCTTC.

The rearrangement uses TRBV10-3 and TRBJ1-3; possibly TRBD1 for D (6 bases). Germline loops: CDR1 ENHRY, CDR2 SYGVKD. The CDR3 sequence is 13 residues long. The germline V and J ends were trimmed by 10 bases and 0 bases, with 10 bases remaining between them. This CDR3 reads CATQDSSGNTIYF. The CDR3 DNA sequence: TGTGCCACCCAGGACAGCTCTGGAAACACCATATATTTT.

CDR3 nucleotides: TGTGCCAGCAGCTTGGCTACGCGGAGAATTCTCTACGAGCAGTACTTC. Amino acid sequence: CASSLATRRILYEQYF. The J gene is TRBJ2-7, the V gene TRBV5-6; D remains ambiguous. Trimming shortened V by 0 bases and J by 3 bases, and 16 bases separated the two germline ends. The germline CDR1 and CDR2 sequences are SGHDT and YYEEEE. The CDR3 covers 16 residues.

About this clone itself: This same CDR3 is encoded by further DNA sequences in the sample. The V call is TRBV5-1, the J call TRBJ1-6, with D possibly matching TRBD1 (5 bases). Germline V gene data show CDR1 as SGHRS and CDR2 as YFSETQ. Trimming left V 0 bases short and J 6 bases short, with 13 bases between. This CDR3 has 16 amino acids. The CDR3 here is CASSLEAGRSNSPLHF. CDR3 in DNA: TGCGCCAGCAGCTTGGAAGCGGGGCGCAGTAATTCACCCCTCCACTTT. Looking up the rest from reference TRBV5-1 and TRBJ1-6 gives the full variable domain: KAGVTQTPRYLIKTRGQQVTLSCSPISGHRSVSWYQQTPGQGLQFLFEYFSETQRNKGNFPGRFSGRQFSNSRSEMNVSTLELGDSALYLCASSLEAGRSNSPLHFGNGTRLTVT.

V and J are TRBV5-1 and TRBJ2-2, with 7 bases aligning to TRBD1. V dropped 4 bases and J dropped 4; count of bases not matched to a gene: 4. From germline, CDR1 is SGHRS and CDR2 YFSETQ. The CDR3 is made up of 14 amino acids. CDR3: CASSLGQVTGELFF. As DNA, the CDR3 is TGCGCCAGCAGCCTAGGACAGGTCACCGGGGAGCTGTTTTTT.

This clone was detected only once. J is TRBJ2-3 and V is TRBV5-1; 11 bases fit TRBD2. This CDR3 region has 15 residues. Per the germline V gene, CDR1 is SGHRS and CDR2 is YFSETQ. V dropped 5 bases and J dropped 6; count of bases not matched to a gene: 8. The CDR3, as DNA: TGCGCCAGCAGTTCCACTAGCGGGGGTCTGGATACGCAGTATTTT. This sequence encodes CASSSTSGGLDTQYF.

This clone has more than one count but fewer than ten. V and J are TRBV14 and TRBJ2-5, with D unresolved. The V gene lost 4 bases and the J gene lost 1 base, with 10 bases spanning the gap. The length of the CDR3 is 14 residues. Germline values: CDR1 SGHDN, CDR2 FVKESK. CDR3 sequence reads: CASSPNIIQETQYF. The CDR3 DNA is TGTGCCAGCAGCCCCAACATAATCCAAGAGACCCAGTACTTC. Full variable domain (outside the CDR3, taken from reference TRBV14 and TRBJ2-5): EAGVTQFPSHSVIEKGQTVTLRCDPISGHDNLYWYRRVMGKEIKFLLHFVKESKQDESGMPNNRFLAERTGGTYSTLKVQPAELEDSGVYFCASSPNIIQETQYFGPGTRLLVL.

The chain has TRBV19 and TRBJ2-3; possibly TRBD2 for D (7 bases). The CDR3 length is 14 residues. Germline assignment: CDR1 LNHDA and CDR2 SQIVND (reference sequence). Trimming removed 4 bases at V and 1 base at J, with 9 bases between. Here the CDR3 DNA reads TGTGCCAGTAGTAGGGGGGGCGGCACAGATACGCAGTATTTT. It encodes CASSRGGGTDTQYF.